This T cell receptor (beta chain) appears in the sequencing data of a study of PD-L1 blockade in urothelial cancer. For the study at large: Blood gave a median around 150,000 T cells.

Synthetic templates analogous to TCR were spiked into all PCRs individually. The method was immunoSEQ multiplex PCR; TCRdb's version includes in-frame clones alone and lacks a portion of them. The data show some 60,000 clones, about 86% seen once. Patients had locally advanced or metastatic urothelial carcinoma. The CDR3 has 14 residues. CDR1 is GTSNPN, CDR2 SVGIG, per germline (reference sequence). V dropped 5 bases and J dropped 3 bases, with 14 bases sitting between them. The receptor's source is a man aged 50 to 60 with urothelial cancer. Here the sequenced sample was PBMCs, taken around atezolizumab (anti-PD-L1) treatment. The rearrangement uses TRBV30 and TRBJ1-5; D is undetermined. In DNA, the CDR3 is TGTGCCTGGGGAGGCGGAGACCTCAATCAGCCCCAGCATTTT. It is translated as CAWGGGDLNQPQHF. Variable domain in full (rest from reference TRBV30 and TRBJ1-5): SQTIHQWPATLVQPVGSPLSLECTVEGTSNPNLYWYRQAAGRGLQLLFYSVGIGQISSEVPQNLSASRPQDRQFILSSKKLLLSDSGFYLCAWGGGDLNQPQHFGDGTRLSIL.